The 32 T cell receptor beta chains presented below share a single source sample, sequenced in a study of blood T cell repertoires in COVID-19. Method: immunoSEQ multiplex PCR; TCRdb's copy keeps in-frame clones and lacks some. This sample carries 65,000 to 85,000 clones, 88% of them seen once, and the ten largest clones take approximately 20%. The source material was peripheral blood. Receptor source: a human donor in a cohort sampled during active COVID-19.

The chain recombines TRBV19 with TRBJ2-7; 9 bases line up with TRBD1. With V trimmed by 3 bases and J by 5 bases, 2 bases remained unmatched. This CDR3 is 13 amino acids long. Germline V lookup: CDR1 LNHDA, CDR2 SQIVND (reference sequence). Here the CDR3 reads CASSMGQGNEQYF. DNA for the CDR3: TGTGCCAGTAGTATGGGACAGGGAAACGAGCAGTACTTC.

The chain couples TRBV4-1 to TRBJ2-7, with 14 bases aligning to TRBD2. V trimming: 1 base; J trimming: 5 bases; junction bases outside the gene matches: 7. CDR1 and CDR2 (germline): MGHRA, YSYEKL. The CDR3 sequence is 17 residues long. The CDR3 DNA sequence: TGCGCCAGCAGCCAAGGACGGGGACTAGCGGGAGTTGACGAGCAGTACTTC. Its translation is CASSQGRGLAGVDEQYF.

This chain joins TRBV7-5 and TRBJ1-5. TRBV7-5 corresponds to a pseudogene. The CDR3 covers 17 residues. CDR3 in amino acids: CARRHLRGALPNQPQHF. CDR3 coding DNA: TGTGCCAGAAGGCACCTTCGGGGGGCTCTCCCCAATCAGCCCCAGCATTTT.

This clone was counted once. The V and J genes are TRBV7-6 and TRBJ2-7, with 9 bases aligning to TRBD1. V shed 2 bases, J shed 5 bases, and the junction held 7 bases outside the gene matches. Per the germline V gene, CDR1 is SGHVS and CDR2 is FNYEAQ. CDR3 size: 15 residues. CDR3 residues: CASSLLGTGSHEQYF. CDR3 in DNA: TGTGCCAGCAGCTTATTAGGGACAGGGTCCCACGAGCAGTACTTC.

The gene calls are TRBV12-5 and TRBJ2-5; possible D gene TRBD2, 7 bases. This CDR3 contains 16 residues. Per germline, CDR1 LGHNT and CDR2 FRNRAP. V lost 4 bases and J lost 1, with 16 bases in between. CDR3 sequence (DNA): TGTGCTAGTGGTTCCACCCGCGGGGGCTCCCAAGAGACCCAGTACTTC. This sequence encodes CASGSTRGGSQETQYF.

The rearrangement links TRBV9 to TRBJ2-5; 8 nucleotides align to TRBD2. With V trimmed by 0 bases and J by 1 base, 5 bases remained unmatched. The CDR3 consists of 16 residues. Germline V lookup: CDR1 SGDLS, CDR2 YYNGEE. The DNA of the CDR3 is TGTGCCAGCAGCGTAGGGGGACTAGACTTCCAAGAGACCCAGTACTTC. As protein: CASSVGGLDFQETQYF.

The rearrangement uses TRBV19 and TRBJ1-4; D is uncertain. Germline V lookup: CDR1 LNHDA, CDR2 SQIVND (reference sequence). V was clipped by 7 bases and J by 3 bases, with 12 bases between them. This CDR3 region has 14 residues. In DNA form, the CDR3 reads TGTGCCAGTATCAAGACAAGATCTAATGAAAAACTGTTTTTT. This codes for CASIKTRSNEKLFF.

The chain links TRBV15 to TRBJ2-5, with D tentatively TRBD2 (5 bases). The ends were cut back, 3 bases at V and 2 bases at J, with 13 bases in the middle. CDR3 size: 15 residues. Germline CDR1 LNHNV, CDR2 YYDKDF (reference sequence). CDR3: CATSSSSGYQETQYF. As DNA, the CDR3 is TGTGCCACCAGCAGTTCATCGGGATATCAAGAGACCCAGTACTTC.

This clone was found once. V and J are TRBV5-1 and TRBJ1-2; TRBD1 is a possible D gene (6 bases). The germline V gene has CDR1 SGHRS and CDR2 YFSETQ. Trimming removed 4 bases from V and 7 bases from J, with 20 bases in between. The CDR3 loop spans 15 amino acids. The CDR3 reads CASSQGLGAWSGYTF. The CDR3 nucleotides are TGCGCCAGCAGCCAAGGGTTGGGGGCATGGAGTGGCTACACCTTC.

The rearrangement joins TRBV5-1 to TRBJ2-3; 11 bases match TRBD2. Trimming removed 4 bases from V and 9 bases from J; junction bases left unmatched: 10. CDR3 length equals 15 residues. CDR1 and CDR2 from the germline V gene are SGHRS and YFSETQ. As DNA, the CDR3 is TGCGCCAGCAGCCCGGGACTAGCGGCTTCTGGGACGCAGTATTTT. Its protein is CASSPGLAASGTQYF.

In DNA form, the CDR3 reads TGTGCCAGCAGCTTGGGCCCTAACAATCAGCCCCAGCATTTT. Encoded protein: CASSLGPNNQPQHF. V is TRBV7-2 and J is TRBJ1-5; D ambiguous. V lost 3 bases, J lost 3 bases, and 9 bases lay in between. Germline-derived CDR1 and CDR2 are SGHTA and FQGNSA. There are 14 residues in the CDR3.

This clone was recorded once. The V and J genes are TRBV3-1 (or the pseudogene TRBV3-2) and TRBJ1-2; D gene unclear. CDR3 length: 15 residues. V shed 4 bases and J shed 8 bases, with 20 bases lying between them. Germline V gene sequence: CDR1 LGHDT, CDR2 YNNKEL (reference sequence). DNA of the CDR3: TGTGCCAGCAGCCGCGGGGTCCAAATGTATGAGGGCTACACCTTC. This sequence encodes CASSRGVQMYEGYTF.

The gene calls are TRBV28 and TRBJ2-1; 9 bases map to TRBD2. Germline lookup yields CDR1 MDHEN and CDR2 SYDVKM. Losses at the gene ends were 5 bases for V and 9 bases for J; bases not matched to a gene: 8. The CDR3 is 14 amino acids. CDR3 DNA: TGTGCCAGCAGTCCAAGTAGCGGGAGTGGTGAGCAGTTCTTC. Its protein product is CASSPSSGSGEQFF. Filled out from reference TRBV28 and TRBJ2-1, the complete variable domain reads DVKVTQSSRYLVKRTGEKVFLECVQDMDHENMFWYRQDPGLGLRLIYFSYDVKMKEKGDIPEGYSVSREKKERFSLILESASTNQTSMYLCASSPSSGSGEQFFGPGTRLTVL.

Here the CDR3 reads CASSYQGSGNTIYF. The CDR3 DNA reads as TGTGCCAGCAGTTACCAGGGCTCTGGAAACACCATATATTTT. This chain links TRBV2 with TRBJ1-3; TRBD1 might be the D (5 bases). Trimming removed 5 bases at V and 0 bases at J, with 8 bases between. The CDR3 extends over 14 amino acids. The V gene's germline CDR1 is SNHLY and CDR2 FYNNEI.

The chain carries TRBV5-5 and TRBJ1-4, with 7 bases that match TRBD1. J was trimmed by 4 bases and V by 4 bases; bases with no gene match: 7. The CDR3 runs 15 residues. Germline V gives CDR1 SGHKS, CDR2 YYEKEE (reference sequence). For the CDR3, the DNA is TGTGCCAGCAGCCCCCTGGGACAGAATAATGAAAAACTGTTTTTT. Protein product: CASSPLGQNNEKLFF.

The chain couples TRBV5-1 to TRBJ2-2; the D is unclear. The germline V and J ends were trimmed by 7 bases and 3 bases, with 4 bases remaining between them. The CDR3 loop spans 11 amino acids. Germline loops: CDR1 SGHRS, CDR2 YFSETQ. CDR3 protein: CASSYTGELFF. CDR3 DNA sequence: TGCGCCAGCTCGTACACCGGGGAGCTGTTTTTT.

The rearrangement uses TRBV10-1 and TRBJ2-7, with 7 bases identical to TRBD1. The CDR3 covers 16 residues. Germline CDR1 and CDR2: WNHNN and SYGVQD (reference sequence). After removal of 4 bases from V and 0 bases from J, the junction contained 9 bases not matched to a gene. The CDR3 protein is CASSGPSTGSSYEQYF. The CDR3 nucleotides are TGCGCCAGCAGTGGCCCTTCGACAGGGTCCTCCTACGAGCAGTACTTC.

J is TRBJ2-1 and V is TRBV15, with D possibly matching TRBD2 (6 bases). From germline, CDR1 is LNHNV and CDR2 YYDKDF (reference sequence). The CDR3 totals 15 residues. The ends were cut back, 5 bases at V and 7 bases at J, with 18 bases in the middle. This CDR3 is CATSAFLEGRNEQFF. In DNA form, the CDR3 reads TGTGCCACCAGCGCCTTCTTGGAGGGACGTAATGAGCAGTTCTTC.

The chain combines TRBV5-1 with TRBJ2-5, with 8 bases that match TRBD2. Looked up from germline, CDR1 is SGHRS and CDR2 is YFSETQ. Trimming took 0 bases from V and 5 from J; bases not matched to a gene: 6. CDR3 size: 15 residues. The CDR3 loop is CASSLVPGGAETQYF. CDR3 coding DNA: TGCGCCAGCAGCTTGGTACCGGGGGGGGCTGAGACCCAGTACTTC.

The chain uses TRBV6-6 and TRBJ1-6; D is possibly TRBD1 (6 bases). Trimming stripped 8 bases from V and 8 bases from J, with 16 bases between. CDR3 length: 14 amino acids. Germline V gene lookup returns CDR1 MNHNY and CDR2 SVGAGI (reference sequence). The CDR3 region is CASATGTNYSPLHF. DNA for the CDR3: TGTGCCAGCGCGACCGGGACAAACTATTCACCCCTCCACTTT.

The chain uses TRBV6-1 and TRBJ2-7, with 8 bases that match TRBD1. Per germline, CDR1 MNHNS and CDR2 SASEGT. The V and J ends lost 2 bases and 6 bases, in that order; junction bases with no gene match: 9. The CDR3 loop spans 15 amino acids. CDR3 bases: TGTGCCAGCAGTGAACAGAGGACAGGGTCATCCGAGCAGTACTTC. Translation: CASSEQRTGSSEQYF.

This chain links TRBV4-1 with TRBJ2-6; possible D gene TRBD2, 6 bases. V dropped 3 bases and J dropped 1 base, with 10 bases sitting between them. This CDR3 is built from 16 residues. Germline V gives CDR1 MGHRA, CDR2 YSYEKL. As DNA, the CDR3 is TGCGCCAGCAGCCATCCCGGGACTTCTGGGGCCAACGTCCTGACTTTC. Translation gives CASSHPGTSGANVLTF.

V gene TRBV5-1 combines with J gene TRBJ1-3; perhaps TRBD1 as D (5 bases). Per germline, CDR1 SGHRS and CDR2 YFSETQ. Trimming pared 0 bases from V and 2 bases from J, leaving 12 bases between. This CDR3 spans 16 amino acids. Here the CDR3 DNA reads TGCGCCAGCAGCTTGGTAGGGGCTTCGCCTGGAAACACCATATATTTT. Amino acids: CASSLVGASPGNTIYF.

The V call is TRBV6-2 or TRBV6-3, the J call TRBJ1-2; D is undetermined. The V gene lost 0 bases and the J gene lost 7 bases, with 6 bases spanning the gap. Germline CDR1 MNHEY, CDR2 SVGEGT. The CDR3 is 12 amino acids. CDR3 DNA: TGTGCCAGCAGTTACTCGGGAGGTGGCTACACCTTC. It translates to CASSYSGGGYTF.

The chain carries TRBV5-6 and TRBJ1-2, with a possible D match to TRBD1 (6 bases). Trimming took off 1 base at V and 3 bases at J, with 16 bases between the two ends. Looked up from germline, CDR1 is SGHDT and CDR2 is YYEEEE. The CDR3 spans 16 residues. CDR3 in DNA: TGTGCCAGCAGCTTGTTTTCAGGGGCGGGAGACTATGGCTACACCTTC. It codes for CASSLFSGAGDYGYTF.

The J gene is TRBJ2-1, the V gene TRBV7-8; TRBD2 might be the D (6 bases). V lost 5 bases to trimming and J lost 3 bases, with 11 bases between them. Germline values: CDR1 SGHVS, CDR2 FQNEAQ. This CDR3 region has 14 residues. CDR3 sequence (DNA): TGTGCCAGCAGCCAGACTAGGGACTACAATGAGCAGTTCTTC. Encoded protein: CASSQTRDYNEQFF. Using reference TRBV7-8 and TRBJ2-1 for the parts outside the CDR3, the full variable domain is GAGVSQSPRYKVAKRGQDVALRCDPISGHVSLFWYQQALGQGPEFLTYFQNEAQLDKSGLPSDRFFAERPEGSVSTLKIQRTQQEDSAVYLCASSQTRDYNEQFFGPGTRLTVL.

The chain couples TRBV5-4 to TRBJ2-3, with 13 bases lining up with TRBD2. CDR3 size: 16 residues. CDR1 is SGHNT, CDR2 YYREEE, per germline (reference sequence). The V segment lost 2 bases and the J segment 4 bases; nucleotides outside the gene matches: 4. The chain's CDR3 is CASSLRLAGGPDTQYF. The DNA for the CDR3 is TGTGCCAGCAGCTTAAGACTAGCGGGAGGCCCAGATACGCAGTATTTT.

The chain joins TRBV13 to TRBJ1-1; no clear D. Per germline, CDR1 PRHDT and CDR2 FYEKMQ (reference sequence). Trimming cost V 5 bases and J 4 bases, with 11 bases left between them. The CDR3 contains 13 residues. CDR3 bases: TGTGCCAGCAGCCAGAGGCTTCGCACTGAAGCTTTCTTT. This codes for CASSQRLRTEAFF. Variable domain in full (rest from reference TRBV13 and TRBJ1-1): AAGVIQSPRHLIKEKRETATLKCYPIPRHDTVYWYQQGPGQDPQFLISFYEKMQSDKGSIPDRFSAQQFSDYHSELNMSSLELGDSALYFCASSQRLRTEAFFGQGTRLTVV.

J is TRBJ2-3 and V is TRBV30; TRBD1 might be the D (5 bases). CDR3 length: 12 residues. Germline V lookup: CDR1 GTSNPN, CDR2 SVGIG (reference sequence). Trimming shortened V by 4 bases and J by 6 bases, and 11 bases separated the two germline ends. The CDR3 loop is CAWTLGADTQYF. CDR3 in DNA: TGTGCCTGGACCTTAGGGGCTGATACGCAGTATTTT.

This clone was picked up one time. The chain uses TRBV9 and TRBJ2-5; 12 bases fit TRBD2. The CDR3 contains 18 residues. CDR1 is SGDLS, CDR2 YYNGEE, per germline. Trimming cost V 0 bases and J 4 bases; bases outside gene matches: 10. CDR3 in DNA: TGTGCCAGCAGCGTAGAGGTCCTAGCGGGAGGGCCTGGAGAGACCCAGTACTTC. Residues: CASSVEVLAGGPGETQYF.

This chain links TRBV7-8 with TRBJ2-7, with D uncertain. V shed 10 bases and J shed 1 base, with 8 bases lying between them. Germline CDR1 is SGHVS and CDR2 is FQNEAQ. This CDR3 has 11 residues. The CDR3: CATQWSYEQYF. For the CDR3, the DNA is TGTGCCACCCAGTGGTCCTACGAGCAGTACTTC.

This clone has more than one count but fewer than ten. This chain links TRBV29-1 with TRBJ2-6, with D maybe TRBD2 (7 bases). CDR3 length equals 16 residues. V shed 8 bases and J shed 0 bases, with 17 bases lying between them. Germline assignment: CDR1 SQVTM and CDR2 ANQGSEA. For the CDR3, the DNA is TGCAGCCCGGGGGGCAGATATTCCTCTGGGGCCAACGTCCTGACTTTC. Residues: CSPGGRYSSGANVLTF. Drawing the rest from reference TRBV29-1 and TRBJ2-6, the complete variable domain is SAVISQKPSRDICQRGTSLTIQCQVDSQVTMMFWYRQQPGQSLTLIATANQGSEATYESGFVIDKFPISRPNLTFSTLTVSNMSPEDSSIYLCSPGGRYSSGANVLTFGAGSRLTVL.